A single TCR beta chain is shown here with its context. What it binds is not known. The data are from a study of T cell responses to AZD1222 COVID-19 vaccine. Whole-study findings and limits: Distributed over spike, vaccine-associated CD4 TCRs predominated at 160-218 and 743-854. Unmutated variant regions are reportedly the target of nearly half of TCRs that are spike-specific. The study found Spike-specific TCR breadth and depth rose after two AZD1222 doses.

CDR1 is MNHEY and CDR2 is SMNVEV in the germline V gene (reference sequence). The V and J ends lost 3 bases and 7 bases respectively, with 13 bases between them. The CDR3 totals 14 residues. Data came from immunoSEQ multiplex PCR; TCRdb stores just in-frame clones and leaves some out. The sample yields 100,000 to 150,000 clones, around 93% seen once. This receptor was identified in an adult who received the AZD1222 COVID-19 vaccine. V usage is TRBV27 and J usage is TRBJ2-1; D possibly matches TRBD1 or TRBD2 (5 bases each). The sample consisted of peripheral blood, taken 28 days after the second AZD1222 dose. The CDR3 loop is CASSFLGAGNEQFF. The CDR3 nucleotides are TGTGCCAGCAGTTTCCTCGGGGCTGGTAATGAGCAGTTCTTC.